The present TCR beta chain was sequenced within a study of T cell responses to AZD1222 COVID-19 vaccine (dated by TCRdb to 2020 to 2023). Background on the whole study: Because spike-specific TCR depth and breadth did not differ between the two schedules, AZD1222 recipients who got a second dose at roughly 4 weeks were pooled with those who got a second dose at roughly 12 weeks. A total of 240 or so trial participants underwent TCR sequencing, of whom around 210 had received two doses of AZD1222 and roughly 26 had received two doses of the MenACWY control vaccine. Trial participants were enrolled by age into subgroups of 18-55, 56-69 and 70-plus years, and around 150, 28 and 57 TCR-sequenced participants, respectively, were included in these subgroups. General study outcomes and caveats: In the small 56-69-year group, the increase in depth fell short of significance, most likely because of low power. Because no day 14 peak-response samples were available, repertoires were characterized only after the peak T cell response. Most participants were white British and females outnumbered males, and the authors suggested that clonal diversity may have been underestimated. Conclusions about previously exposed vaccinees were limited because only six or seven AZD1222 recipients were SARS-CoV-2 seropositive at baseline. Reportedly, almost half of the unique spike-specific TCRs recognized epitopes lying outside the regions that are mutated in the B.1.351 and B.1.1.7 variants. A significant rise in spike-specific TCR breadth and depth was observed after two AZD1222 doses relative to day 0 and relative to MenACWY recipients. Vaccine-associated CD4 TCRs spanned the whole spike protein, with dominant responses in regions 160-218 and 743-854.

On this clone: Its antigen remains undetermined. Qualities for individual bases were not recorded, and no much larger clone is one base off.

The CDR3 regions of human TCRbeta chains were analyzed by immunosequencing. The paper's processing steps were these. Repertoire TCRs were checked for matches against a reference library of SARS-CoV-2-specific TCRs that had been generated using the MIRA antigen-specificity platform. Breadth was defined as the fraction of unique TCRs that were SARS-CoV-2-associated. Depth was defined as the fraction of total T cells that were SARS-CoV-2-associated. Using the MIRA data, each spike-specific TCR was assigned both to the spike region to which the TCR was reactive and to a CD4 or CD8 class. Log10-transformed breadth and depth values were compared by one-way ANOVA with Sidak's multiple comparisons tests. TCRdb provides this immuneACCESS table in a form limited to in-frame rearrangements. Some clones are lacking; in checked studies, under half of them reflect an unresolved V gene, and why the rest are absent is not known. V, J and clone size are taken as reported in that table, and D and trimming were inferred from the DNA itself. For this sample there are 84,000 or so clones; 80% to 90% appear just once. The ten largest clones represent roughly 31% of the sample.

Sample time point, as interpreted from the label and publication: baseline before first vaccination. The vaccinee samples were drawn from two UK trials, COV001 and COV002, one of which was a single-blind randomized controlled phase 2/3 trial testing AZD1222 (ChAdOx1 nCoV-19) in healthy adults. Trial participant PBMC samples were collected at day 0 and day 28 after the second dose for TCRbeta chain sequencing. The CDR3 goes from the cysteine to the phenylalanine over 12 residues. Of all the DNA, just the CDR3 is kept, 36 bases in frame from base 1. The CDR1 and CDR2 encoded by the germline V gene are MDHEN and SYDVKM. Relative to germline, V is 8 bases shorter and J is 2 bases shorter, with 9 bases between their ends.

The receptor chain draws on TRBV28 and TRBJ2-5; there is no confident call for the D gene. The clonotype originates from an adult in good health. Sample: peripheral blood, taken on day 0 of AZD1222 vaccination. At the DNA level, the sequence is TGTGCCAGCTCTATACTACAAGAGACCCAGTACTTC. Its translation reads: CASSILQETQYF.